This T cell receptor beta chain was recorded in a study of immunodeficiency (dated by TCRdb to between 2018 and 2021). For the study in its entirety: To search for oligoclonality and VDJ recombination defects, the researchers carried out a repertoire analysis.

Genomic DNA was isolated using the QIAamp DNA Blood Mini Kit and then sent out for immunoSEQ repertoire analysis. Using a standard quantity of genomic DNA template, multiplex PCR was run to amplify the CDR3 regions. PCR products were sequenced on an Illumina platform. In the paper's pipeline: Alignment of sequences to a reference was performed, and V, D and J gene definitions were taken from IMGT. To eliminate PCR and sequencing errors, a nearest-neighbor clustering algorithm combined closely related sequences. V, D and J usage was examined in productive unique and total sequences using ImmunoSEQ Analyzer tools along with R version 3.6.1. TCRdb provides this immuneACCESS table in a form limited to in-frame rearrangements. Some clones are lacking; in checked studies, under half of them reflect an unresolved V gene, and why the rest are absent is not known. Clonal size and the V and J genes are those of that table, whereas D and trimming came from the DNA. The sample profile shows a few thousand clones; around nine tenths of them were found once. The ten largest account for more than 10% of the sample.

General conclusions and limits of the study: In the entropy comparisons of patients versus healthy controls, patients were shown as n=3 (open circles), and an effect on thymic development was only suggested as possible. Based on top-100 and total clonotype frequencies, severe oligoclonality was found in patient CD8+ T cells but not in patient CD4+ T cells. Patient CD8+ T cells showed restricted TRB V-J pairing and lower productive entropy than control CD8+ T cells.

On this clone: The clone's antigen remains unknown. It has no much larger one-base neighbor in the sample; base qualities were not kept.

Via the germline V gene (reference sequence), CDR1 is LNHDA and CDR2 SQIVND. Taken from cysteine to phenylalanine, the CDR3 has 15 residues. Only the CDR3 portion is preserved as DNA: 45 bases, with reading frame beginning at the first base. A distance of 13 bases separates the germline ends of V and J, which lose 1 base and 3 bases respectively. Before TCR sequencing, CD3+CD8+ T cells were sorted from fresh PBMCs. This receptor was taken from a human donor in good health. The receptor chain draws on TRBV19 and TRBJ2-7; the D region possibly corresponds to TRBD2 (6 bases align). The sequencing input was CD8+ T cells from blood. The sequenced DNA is TGTGCCAGTAGTATAGGTTTAGCGGAGTTCTACGAGCAGTACTTC. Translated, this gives CASSIGLAEFYEQYF.